The 9 T cell receptor beta chains below were found in one sample sequenced in a study of T cells in localized non-small cell lung cancer. The repertoire was sequenced with immunoSEQ multiplex PCR; TCRdb's copy has only in-frame clones and lacks some. Among about 40,000 clones listed, 90% to 95% were seen once. The sequenced sample was PBMCs, obtained before any cancer treatment. These receptors came from a woman between 40 and 69 years old with stage II lung adenocarcinoma.

The table lists this clone with a few counts. The rearrangement links TRBV5-1 to TRBJ2-3; D unclear. Germline V CDR1 and CDR2: SGHRS, YFSETQ. Trimming took off 1 base at V and 0 bases at J, with 9 bases between the two ends. The CDR3 is made up of 15 amino acids. This CDR3 is CASSLWRGSTDTQYF. CDR3 nucleotide sequence: TGCGCCAGCAGCTTGTGGCGCGGTAGCACAGATACGCAGTATTTT.

The chain is built from TRBV28 and TRBJ2-5, with a possible D match to TRBD2 (5 bases). Germline lookup yields CDR1 MDHEN and CDR2 SYDVKM. Trimming removed 6 bases from V and 9 bases from J, with 23 bases in between. This CDR3 region has 15 residues. CDR3 sequence: CASSMAGSGEVAQYF. The DNA for the CDR3 is TGTGCCAGCAGCATGGCGGGCTCCGGCGAGGTGGCCCAGTACTTC. Based on the CDR3 plus reference TRBV28 and TRBJ2-5, the full variable domain is DVKVTQSSRYLVKRTGEKVFLECVQDMDHENMFWYRQDPGLGLRLIYFSYDVKMKEKGDIPEGYSVSREKKERFSLILESASTNQTSMYLCASSMAGSGEVAQYFGPGTRLLVL.

The V gene is TRBV6-5, the J gene TRBJ1-1; the D gene is possibly TRBD1 (6 bases). The V gene lost 10 bases and the J gene lost 1 base, with 16 bases spanning the gap. The CDR3 spans 14 residues. From germline, CDR1 is MNHEY and CDR2 SVGAGI. CDR3 amino acids: CATVPPQGNTEAFF. The CDR3 nucleotides are TGTGCCACTGTGCCACCACAGGGGAACACTGAAGCTTTCTTT.

The chain carries TRBV6-1 and TRBJ1-5, with 8 positions matching TRBD1. V lost 5 bases, J lost 1 base, and 4 bases stayed unmatched. The CDR3 consists of 15 residues. The V gene's germline CDR1 is MNHNS and CDR2 SASEGT. The CDR3 loop reads CASSSTGGSNQPQHF. CDR3 sequence (DNA): TGTGCCAGCAGTTCAACAGGGGGAAGCAATCAGCCCCAGCATTTT.

Turning to this clone: The CDR3 does not close with the conserved phenylalanine or tryptophan, likely indicating a read error. The DNA is left out, because the CDR3 cannot be placed on it with certainty; the CDR3 is given as TCRdb lists it. This chain joins TRBV29-1 and TRBJ2-7; TRBD1 reflects the table's D call only, with no check against the DNA. Germline loops: CDR1 SQVTM, CDR2 ANQGSEA. The length of the CDR3 is 11 amino acids, counting both ends. CDR3: CSVGTGNVKVI.

The genes are TRBV4-1 and TRBJ1-4; D remains unclear. CDR1 and CDR2 (germline): MGHRA, YSYEKL. V lost 0 bases to trimming and J lost 12 bases, with 11 bases between them. This CDR3 spans 13 amino acids. In DNA, the CDR3 is TGCGCCAGCAGCCAAGAAAGGGTTCGGGAACTGTTTTTT. Its protein is CASSQERVRELFF.

The rearrangement links TRBV5-8 to TRBJ2-3; D is unresolved. Per germline, CDR1 SGHTS and CDR2 YDEGEE. The CDR3 totals 14 residues. The V end was cut by 0 bases, the J end by 6 bases, with 11 bases between. In DNA, the CDR3 is TGTGCCAGCAGCTTGGAGGGTAGCATGGATACGCAGTATTTT. Its protein product is CASSLEGSMDTQYF.

The V and J genes are TRBV19 and TRBJ2-7; D uncertain. CDR3 size: 11 residues. Trimming removed 7 bases at V and 1 base at J, with 5 bases between. Germline-derived CDR1 and CDR2 are LNHDA and SQIVND (reference sequence). CDR3 residues: CASIQSYEQYF. DNA for the CDR3: TGTGCCAGTATCCAATCCTACGAGCAGTACTTC.

The chain links TRBV7-9 to TRBJ2-2, with D tentatively TRBD2 (6 bases). CDR1 is SEHNR and CDR2 is FQNEAQ in the germline V gene (reference sequence). CDR3 length: 13 residues. Trimming shortened V by 0 bases and J by 8 bases, and 7 bases separated the two germline ends. CDR3 protein: CASSLALAGELFF. CDR3 nucleotide sequence: TGTGCCAGCAGCTTAGCACTAGCTGGGGAGCTGTTTTTT.